This T cell receptor (beta chain) was observed in a study of vaccination and CD4 T cells after COVID-19. Treatment defined: roughly 11-day PBMC culture with coronavirus spike peptide pools or control peptides (ViraFEST assay). For ViraFEST, peptide pools expanded antigen-specific T cells, after which the TCRs were sequenced. Nucleocapsid antibody negativity before and after vaccination indicated that healthy vaccinees had never had SARS-CoV-2 infection. This clonotype has just a few counts. Its specificity is unknown. Cultured CD4+ T-cell DNA underwent Oncomine TCR Beta short-read sequencing. TCRdb re-derived calls from the PCR reads in MiXCR, one entry per CDR3 protein. The table includes almost 20,000 distinct CDR3 sequences, about 40% detected once. CDR1 is MNHNS, CDR2 SASEGT, per germline. V lost 6 bases and J lost 6; bases outside the gene matches: 3. The CDR3 runs to 13 residues.

V gene TRBV6-1 combines with J gene TRBJ2-2, with TRBD2 identical over 8 bases. The sample consisted of CD4+ T cells from blood, cultured in vitro, taken before SARS-CoV-2 vaccination. The sequence was obtained from a human donor who received a COVID-19 vaccine. CDR3 nucleotide sequence: TGTGCCAGCAGCGTCGGGGGGGCCGGGGAGCTGTTTTTT. Translating gives CASSVGGAGELFF.